The rows below give T cell receptor beta chains drawn from one sample of a study of technical replicates of blood from a handful of donors. Repertoires were generated with immunoSEQ multiplex PCR, while TCRdb's copy carries only in-frame clones and drops some. The sample consists of 75,000 to 90,000 clones, 80% to 95% of them appearing once. Sequenced input: T cells isolated from PBMCs. The receptors shown here come from a human donor in good health. Both conserved end residues are part of each CDR3. The D gene is left open where the match is weak.

TRBV18	NA	TRBJ2-7	15	CASSPPRGTSYEQYF	TGTGCCAGCTCACCTCCCAGGGGTACGTCCTACGAGCAGTACTTC
TRBV7-2	NA	TRBJ1-4	15	CASSLVAATNEKLFF	TGTGCCAGCAGCTTAGTGGCGGCAACTAATGAAAAACTGTTTTTT
TRBV18	TRBD1	TRBJ2-3	17	CASSPTGTGRRTDTQYF	TGTGCCAGCTCACCGACCGGGACAGGGAGGAGGACAGATACGCAGTATTTT
TRBV13	TRBD1	TRBJ1-1	14	CASRAGQGNTEAFF	TGTGCCAGCAGGGCGGGACAGGGGAACACTGAAGCTTTCTTT
TRBV4-1	TRBD1	TRBJ1-3	18	CASSLQGARMEIGNTIYF	TGCGCCAGCAGCCTTCAGGGGGCCCGAATGGAAATTGGAAACACCATATATTTT
TRBV11-3	NA	TRBJ1-3	15	CASSPETSSGNTIYF	TGTGCCAGCAGCCCGGAGACTTCCTCTGGAAACACCATATATTTT
TRBV27	NA	TRBJ1-1	15	CASSFSWGTYTEAFF	TGTGCCAGCAGTTTCAGTTGGGGCACCTACACTGAAGCTTTCTTT
TRBV27	TRBD1	TRBJ1-1	14	CASSWAQGVTEAFF	TGTGCCAGCAGTTGGGCCCAGGGGGTGACTGAAGCTTTCTTT
TRBV6-6	NA	TRBJ2-2	15	CASSYVDRNTGELFF	TGTGCCAGCAGTTACGTAGACAGGAACACCGGGGAGCTGTTTTTT
TRBV27	TRBD2	TRBJ2-7	14	CASSPLAGTYEQYF	TGTGCCAGCAGCCCTTTAGCGGGAACCTACGAGCAGTACTTC